Below are 9 T cell receptor beta chains sequenced from a single sample in a study of blood T cell repertoires in COVID-19. Profiling relied on immunoSEQ multiplex PCR, and the TCRdb table lists in-frame clones only, not all of them. The repertoire holds about 88,000 clones, with 72% as singletons. The sample was peripheral blood. Receptor source: a woman in her sixties or seventies in a cohort sampled during active or convalescent COVID-19.

The J gene is TRBJ1-1, the V gene TRBV4-2; 8 bases map to TRBD1. The CDR3 sequence is 15 residues long. The trim removed 1 base at V and 4 bases at J, leaving 5 bases unmatched. CDR1 is LGHNA, CDR2 YNFKEQ, per germline. The CDR3 DNA is TGTGCCAGCAGCCAAGGCCCAGGGGGCTTCACTGAAGCTTTCTTT. Its translation is CASSQGPGGFTEAFF.

The V call is TRBV20-1, the J call TRBJ2-1, with D perhaps TRBD2 (7 bases). V lost 3 bases and J 7 bases, leaving 16 bases between the germline ends. Germline V gene lookup returns CDR1 DFQATT and CDR2 SNEGSKA (reference sequence). This CDR3 contains 14 residues. DNA of the CDR3: TGCAGTGCTAGTGCCCGGGGGGCAGAGAATGAGCAGTTCTTC. Its protein product is CSASARGAENEQFF.

The chain recombines TRBV7-9 with TRBJ1-1; possible D gene TRBD1, 5 bases. Per germline, CDR1 SEHNR and CDR2 FQNEAQ (reference sequence). V was trimmed by 6 bases and J by 1 base, leaving 21 bases between them. The length of the CDR3 is 17 residues. CDR3 residues: CASRSMILTDKNTEAFF. The CDR3 DNA reads as TGTGCCAGCAGGTCAATGATCCTGACAGACAAGAACACTGAAGCTTTCTTT.

The CDR3 protein is CASSIVGRGDLQPQHF. DNA of the CDR3: TGTGCCAGTAGTATTGTGGGCAGGGGGGATCTTCAGCCCCAGCATTTT. The J gene is TRBJ1-5, the V gene TRBV19; 7 nucleotides match TRBD1. The germline V gene encodes CDR1 LNHDA and CDR2 SQIVND (reference sequence). V shed 3 bases, J shed 6 bases, and the junction held 11 bases outside the gene matches. The CDR3 has 16 amino acids.

The chain is built from TRBV5-1 and TRBJ1-3; possibly TRBD1 for D (5 bases). The germline gives CDR1 SGHRS, CDR2 YFSETQ. V gave up 0 bases and J gave up 0 bases, with 10 bases separating them. The CDR3 consists of 16 residues. This chain's CDR3 is CASSLAQGVSGNTIYF. CDR3 bases: TGCGCCAGCAGCTTGGCCCAAGGGGTCTCTGGAAACACCATATATTTT. Variable domain in full (rest from reference TRBV5-1 and TRBJ1-3): KAGVTQTPRYLIKTRGQQVTLSCSPISGHRSVSWYQQTPGQGLQFLFEYFSETQRNKGNFPGRFSGRQFSNSRSEMNVSTLELGDSALYLCASSLAQGVSGNTIYFGEGSWLTVV.

The gene calls are TRBV4-3 and TRBJ1-5, with D perhaps TRBD1 (6 bases). CDR1 and CDR2 (germline): LGHNA, YSLEER. V lost 0 bases and J 2 bases, leaving 14 bases between the germline ends. The CDR3 spans 17 residues. CDR3 sequence (DNA): TGCGCCAGCAGCCAAGATGCCAGGGGAAGGGGCAATCAGCCCCAGCATTTT. Its translation is CASSQDARGRGNQPQHF.

To note about this clone: The sample holds other DNA sequences that translate to the same CDR3. The chain recombines TRBV7-3 with TRBJ2-3, with TRBD2 matching over 8 bases. Germline loops: CDR1 SGHTA, CDR2 FQGTGA. With V trimmed by 5 bases and J by 3 bases, 4 bases remained unmatched. This CDR3 contains 14 residues. The CDR3 DNA is TGTGCCAGCAGCCCGAGCGGGGGAACAGATACGCAGTATTTT. It specifies CASSPSGGTDTQYF.

This clone came up a few times. V and J are TRBV3-1 (or the pseudogene TRBV3-2) and TRBJ1-2, with 8 positions matching TRBD1. Germline V gene sequence: CDR1 LGHDT, CDR2 YNNKEL (reference sequence). CDR3 length: 13 residues. V dropped 4 bases and J dropped 10; count of bases not matched to a gene: 8. DNA for the CDR3: TGTGCCAGCAGCCGTCAGGGGGCAGGAGACTACACCTTC. Encoded protein: CASSRQGAGDYTF.

V is TRBV19 and J is TRBJ1-2, with D possibly TRBD1 on 6 matching bases. Trimming stripped 7 bases from V and 3 bases from J, with 15 bases between. The CDR3 runs 14 residues. In germline, CDR1 is LNHDA, CDR2 SQIVND (reference sequence). The CDR3 region has the DNA TGTGCCAGTACTCGATATCGGACAGACTATGGCTACACCTTC. It specifies CASTRYRTDYGYTF.